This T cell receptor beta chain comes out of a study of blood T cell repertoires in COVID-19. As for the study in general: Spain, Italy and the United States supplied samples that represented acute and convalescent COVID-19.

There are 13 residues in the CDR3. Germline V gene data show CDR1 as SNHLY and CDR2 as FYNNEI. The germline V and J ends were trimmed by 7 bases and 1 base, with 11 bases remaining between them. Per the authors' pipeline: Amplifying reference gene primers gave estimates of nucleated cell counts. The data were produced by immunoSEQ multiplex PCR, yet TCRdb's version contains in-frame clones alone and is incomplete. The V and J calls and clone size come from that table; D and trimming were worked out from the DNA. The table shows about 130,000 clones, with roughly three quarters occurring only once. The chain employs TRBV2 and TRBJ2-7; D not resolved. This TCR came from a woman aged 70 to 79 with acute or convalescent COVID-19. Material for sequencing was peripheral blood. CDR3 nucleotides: TGTGCCAGCAAGGAAGACATTTCCTACGAGCAGTACTTC. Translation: CASKEDISYEQYF.